The present TCR beta chain was sequenced within a study of CD8+CD57+ T cells in acquired aplastic anemia. About the study: Recorded DNA amounts for sorted CD4+ and CD8+ cells had an average of 3.2 ug. Researchers reported that healthy donors averaged approximately 10 million reads for CD4+ cells.

General study results and limits: Researchers report that approximately 28 CD8+ CDR3 sequences appeared in both patients and controls.

This clonotype was picked up one time. The antigen remains unidentified. The use of genomic DNA as template underpinned the TCR beta VDJ and CDR3 profiling. TCRdb redid the calling of the reads with MiXCR, one entry per CDR3 protein. The data contain some 68,000 distinct CDR3 sequences, roughly 50% of them singletons. The specimen sequenced was sorted CD4+, CD8+, or CD8+CD57+ T cells (not recorded which) from PBMCs. This receptor was identified in a human donor in good health, serving as a control.

The DNA for the CDR3 is TGTGCCAGTAGTATGAGCGGACTTAACTATGGCTACACCTTC. The encoded protein is CASSMSGLNYGYTF. The chain has TRBV19 and TRBJ1-2, with no clear D. The CDR3 has 14 residues. Trimming pared 3 bases from V and 1 base from J, leaving 9 bases between. Per the germline V gene, CDR1 is LNHDA and CDR2 is SQIVND (reference sequence).